What follows describes a single T cell receptor (beta chain). Its antigen remains undetermined. No base-level quality is on record; no much larger clone is a single base apart. The source of the sample is a study of cytomegalovirus exposure and HLA in healthy donors (dated by TCRdb to about 2017). Turning to the overall study: A later analysis indicated that the 90 to 150 validation repertoires were generated on the platform also employed for the 720 or so repertoires of the first cohort. A separate validation cohort of about 110 different subjects was used in addition to the roughly 700-subject first cohort. The aim of the study was to test whether cataloging public T cell receptors could identify signatures of past pathogen exposure. High-throughput TCR immunosequencing, statistical association of individual TCRs with disease status, and machine learning were combined to predict cytomegalovirus infection status.

General study outcomes and caveats: A few of the identified cytomegalovirus-associated TCR beta chains were confirmed in vitro to be specific for cytomegalovirus antigens. The study listed 150 to 200 TCR beta chains as associated with cytomegalovirus. The classifier was reported to diagnose cytomegalovirus status with high specificity and sensitivity in both the original cohort and the validation cohort. Across donors, most TCR sequences were observed very rarely, whereas some public TCRs were present in many individuals. Of the cluster scores, roughly 95% were above 0 in a later analysis, which found that TCRs clustered in the first cohort also tended to co-occur in the 120 or so validation repertoires. A later analysis had no HLA typing for the validation cohort, so co-occurrence there was scored across all 110 or so repertoires. The authors suggested that the approach could potentially be extended to other disease states and immunological phenotypes.

The donors belonged to the validation cohort of 90 to 150 subjects, which was separate from the roughly 680-subject first cohort. Libraries were constructed by the immunoSEQ multiplex PCR assay. The study's own analysis went as follows. A statistical classification framework was built to diagnose cytomegalovirus status from the catalog of TCR beta chain sequences. In its TCRdb copy, this immuneACCESS table keeps in-frame sequences only and misses some clones. Where compared with another copy, unresolved V genes explain less than half of these, and the others have no known cause. The DNA was the basis for D and trimming; V, J and clone size are from that table. The sample table contains about 140,000 clones; only one count was recorded for almost 85% of them. 25% to 30% of the sample goes to the ten largest clones. V and J are truncated by 6 bases and 0 bases respectively, leaving an intervening sequence of 9 bases. The germline V gene sets CDR1 to KGHSH and CDR2 to LQKENI. There are 14 amino acids in the CDR3, from cysteine to phenylalanine inclusive. The only DNA kept is the CDR3, 42 bases in frame from the first base.

The chain joins TRBV18 to TRBJ1-3; the D gene cannot be resolved reliably. Sequenced material: PBMCs. This TCR was sampled from a man aged 25-40 years in good health and CMV-seropositive. The DNA reads TGTGCCAGCTCCCAAACAGACTCTGGAAACACCATATATTTT. Its protein reads: CASSQTDSGNTIYF.